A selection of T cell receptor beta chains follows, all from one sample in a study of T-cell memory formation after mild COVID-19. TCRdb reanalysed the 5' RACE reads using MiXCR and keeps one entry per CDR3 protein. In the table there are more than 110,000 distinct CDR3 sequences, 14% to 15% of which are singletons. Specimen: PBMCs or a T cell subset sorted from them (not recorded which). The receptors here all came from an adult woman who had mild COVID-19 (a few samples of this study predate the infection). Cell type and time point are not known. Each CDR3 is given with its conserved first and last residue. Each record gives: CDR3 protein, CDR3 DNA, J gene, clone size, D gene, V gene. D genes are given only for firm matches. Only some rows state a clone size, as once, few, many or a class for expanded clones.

CDR3 protein: CSARDQYREETQYF; CDR3 DNA: TGCAGTGCTAGAGATCAGTACAGGGAAGAGACCCAGTACTTC; J gene: TRBJ2-5; clone size: few; D gene: .; V gene: TRBV20-1
CDR3 protein: CASSPRQGAVTEAFF; CDR3 DNA: TGTGCCAGTAGTCCAAGACAGGGGGCGGTCACTGAAGCTTTCTTT; J gene: TRBJ1-1; clone size: many; D gene: TRBD1; V gene: TRBV19
CDR3 protein: CASSSDGYSYNEQFF; CDR3 DNA: TGCGCCAGCAGCTCGGACGGGTACTCCTACAATGAGCAGTTCTTC; J gene: TRBJ2-1; clone size: many; D gene: .; V gene: TRBV5-1
CDR3 protein: CSARGSRLAWQNEQFF; CDR3 DNA: TGCAGTGCTAGAGGTAGTCGACTAGCGTGGCAGAATGAGCAGTTCTTC; J gene: TRBJ2-1; clone size: .; D gene: TRBD2; V gene: TRBV20-1
CDR3 protein: CASSVDDRGGWEQYF; CDR3 DNA: TGTGCCAGCAGCGTAGATGACAGGGGAGGTTGGGAGCAGTACTTC; J gene: TRBJ2-7; clone size: .; D gene: TRBD1; V gene: TRBV9
CDR3 protein: CASSSTSGSYEQYF; CDR3 DNA: TGTGCCAGCAGCTCAACTAGCGGGAGCTACGAGCAGTACTTC; J gene: TRBJ2-7; clone size: .; D gene: TRBD2; V gene: TRBV7-9
CDR3 protein: CAWSSTYSGNTIYF; CDR3 DNA: TGTGCCTGGAGCTCCACATACTCTGGAAACACCATATATTTT; J gene: TRBJ1-3; clone size: .; D gene: .; V gene: TRBV30
CDR3 protein: CSAWTPGNTGELFF; CDR3 DNA: TGCAGTGCGTGGACACCGGGGAACACCGGGGAGCTGTTTTTT; J gene: TRBJ2-2; clone size: many; D gene: .; V gene: TRBV20-1
CDR3 protein: CASSVALTDSTDTQYF; CDR3 DNA: TGTGCCAGCAGCGTAGCTTTGACGGATTCCACAGATACGCAGTATTTT; J gene: TRBJ2-3; clone size: .; D gene: .; V gene: TRBV9
CDR3 protein: CASSTGGTSYNEQFF; CDR3 DNA: TGTGCCAGCAGTACCGGCGGGACCTCGTACAATGAGCAGTTCTTC; J gene: TRBJ2-1; clone size: few; D gene: .; V gene: TRBV7-9
CDR3 protein: CASSLGYGTEAFF; CDR3 DNA: TGTGCCAGCAGCTTAGGATATGGGACTGAAGCTTTCTTT; J gene: TRBJ1-1; clone size: .; D gene: .; V gene: TRBV13
CDR3 protein: CATSRGGNSYNSPLHF; CDR3 DNA: TGTGCCACCAGCAGAGGTGGAAACTCCTATAATTCACCCCTCCACTTT; J gene: TRBJ1-6; clone size: few; D gene: .; V gene: TRBV15
CDR3 protein: CASSPTGATNQPQHF; CDR3 DNA: TGTGCCAGCAGTCCTACAGGGGCTACCAATCAGCCCCAGCATTTT; J gene: TRBJ1-5; clone size: .; D gene: TRBD1; V gene: TRBV9
CDR3 protein: CASQDRDQYEQYF; CDR3 DNA: TGTGCCAGCCAAGACAGAGACCAATACGAGCAGTACTTC; J gene: TRBJ2-7; clone size: few; D gene: .; V gene: TRBV28
CDR3 protein: CASSLDLGTGELFF; CDR3 DNA: TGCGCCAGCAGCTTGGACCTGGGCACCGGGGAGCTGTTTTTT; J gene: TRBJ2-2; clone size: .; D gene: .; V gene: TRBV5-1
CDR3 protein: CSARDQPRGRNPRGTEAFF; CDR3 DNA: TGCAGTGCTAGAGATCAACCACGGGGCCGAAACCCACGGGGCACTGAAGCTTTCTTT; J gene: TRBJ1-1; clone size: few; D gene: .; V gene: TRBV20-1
CDR3 protein: CASSQYTSVSYEQYF; CDR3 DNA: TGCGCCAGCAGCCAATATACTAGTGTCTCCTACGAGCAGTACTTC; J gene: TRBJ2-7; clone size: .; D gene: .; V gene: TRBV4-3
CDR3 protein: CATSDLSAGVGSDTQYF; CDR3 DNA: TGTGCCACCAGTGATTTGTCGGCGGGGGTCGGGTCAGATACGCAGTATTTT; J gene: TRBJ2-3; clone size: few; D gene: TRBD2; V gene: TRBV24-1
CDR3 protein: CASSLNGDRVNYGYTF; CDR3 DNA: TGTGCCAGCAGCTTAAATGGGGACAGGGTGAACTATGGCTACACCTTC; J gene: TRBJ1-2; clone size: few; D gene: TRBD1; V gene: TRBV11-2
CDR3 protein: CASSVEWTVGNTIYF; CDR3 DNA: TGTGCCAGCAGCGTAGAATGGACGGTTGGAAACACCATATATTTT; J gene: TRBJ1-3; clone size: .; D gene: .; V gene: TRBV9
CDR3 protein: CATSDFPGGVLDEQFF; CDR3 DNA: TGTGCCACCAGTGATTTTCCCGGGGGGGTTTTGGATGAGCAGTTCTTC; J gene: TRBJ2-1; clone size: .; D gene: TRBD2; V gene: TRBV24-1
CDR3 protein: CATSRAYSGRYNEQFF; CDR3 DNA: TGTGCCACCAGCAGAGCTTACAGCGGGAGATACAATGAGCAGTTCTTC; J gene: TRBJ2-1; clone size: few; D gene: TRBD2; V gene: TRBV15
CDR3 protein: CASSVGGTGAYEQYF; CDR3 DNA: TGTGCCAGCAGCGTAGGCGGGACAGGGGCCTACGAGCAGTACTTC; J gene: TRBJ2-7; clone size: .; D gene: TRBD1; V gene: TRBV9
CDR3 protein: CASSLSSDRGNQPQHF; CDR3 DNA: TGTGCCAGCAGCCTGTCTTCGGACAGGGGTAATCAGCCCCAGCATTTT; J gene: TRBJ1-5; clone size: few; D gene: TRBD1; V gene: TRBV12-3/TRBV12-4
CDR3 protein: CSAEFAAPSQQYF; CDR3 DNA: TGCAGTGCTGAGTTCGCGGCCCCGAGCCAGCAGTACTTC; J gene: TRBJ2-7; clone size: .; D gene: .; V gene: TRBV20-1
CDR3 protein: CSAGGYVGYNEQFF; CDR3 DNA: TGCAGTGCGGGCGGTTATGTTGGCTACAATGAGCAGTTCTTC; J gene: TRBJ2-1; clone size: .; D gene: .; V gene: TRBV20-1
CDR3 protein: CAISDPGGREQYF; CDR3 DNA: TGTGCCATCAGTGACCCGGGGGGCCGGGAGCAGTACTTC; J gene: TRBJ2-7; clone size: many; D gene: .; V gene: TRBV10-3
CDR3 protein: CSVEDLGSAQYF; CDR3 DNA: TGCAGCGTTGAAGATCTGGGGAGTGCGCAGTACTTC; J gene: TRBJ2-7; clone size: many; D gene: .; V gene: TRBV29-1
CDR3 protein: CASSSRDRERDEQFF; CDR3 DNA: TGTGCCAGCAGCTCTCGGGACAGGGAGCGAGATGAGCAGTTCTTC; J gene: TRBJ2-1; clone size: .; D gene: TRBD1; V gene: TRBV7-9
CDR3 protein: CASSGGSGSHNEQFF; CDR3 DNA: TGTGCCAGCAGCGGGGGTAGCGGGAGTCACAATGAGCAGTTCTTC; J gene: TRBJ2-1; clone size: few; D gene: TRBD2; V gene: TRBV7-8
CDR3 protein: CASSSAGTGGPEKLFF; CDR3 DNA: TGTGCCAGCAGCTCTGCCGGGACAGGGGGACCTGAAAAACTGTTTTTT; J gene: TRBJ1-4; clone size: .; D gene: TRBD1; V gene: TRBV2
CDR3 protein: CASSVDARDNNEQFF; CDR3 DNA: TGTGCCAGCAGCGTAGATGCGCGGGATAACAATGAGCAGTTCTTC; J gene: TRBJ2-1; clone size: .; D gene: .; V gene: TRBV9